The TCR beta chain under discussion was sequenced for a study of blood T cell repertoires in COVID-19. Study details: From T cells, B-cell-depleted T cells, or PBMCs came the material, which was cDNA or gDNA.

Produced via immunoSEQ multiplex PCR; TCRdb's table is partial and in-frame only. Among fewer than 400,000 clones listed, around 85% were seen once. CDR3 length: 14 residues. Trimming removed 0 bases from V and 2 bases from J, with 8 bases in between. Germline V gives CDR1 SGHDT, CDR2 YYEEEE. The cohort comprised adults aged roughly 18 to 90 years residing in 24 US areas. Assignment of participants to cohorts was predicated upon participant-reported clinical history. The J gene is TRBJ1-2, the V gene TRBV5-6; perhaps TRBD1 as D (6 bases). This sequence was found in a woman aged 25 to 39 who had been exposed to COVID-19. Sequencing was carried out using PBMCs or T cells enriched from blood (not recorded which). CDR3 sequence reads: CASSLDRANYGYTF. The DNA for the CDR3 is TGTGCCAGCAGCTTGGACAGGGCGAACTATGGCTACACCTTC.